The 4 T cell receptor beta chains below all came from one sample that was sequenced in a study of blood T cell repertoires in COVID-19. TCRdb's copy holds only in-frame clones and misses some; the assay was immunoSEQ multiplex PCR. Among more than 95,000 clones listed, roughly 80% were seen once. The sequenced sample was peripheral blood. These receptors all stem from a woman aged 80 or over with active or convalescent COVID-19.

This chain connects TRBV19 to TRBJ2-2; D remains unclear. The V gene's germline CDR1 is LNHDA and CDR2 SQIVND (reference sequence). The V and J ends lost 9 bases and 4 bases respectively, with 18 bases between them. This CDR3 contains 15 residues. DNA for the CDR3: TGTGCCAGCATCAAAGATCCAGGTTTCACCGGGGAGCTGTTTTTT. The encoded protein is CASIKDPGFTGELFF.

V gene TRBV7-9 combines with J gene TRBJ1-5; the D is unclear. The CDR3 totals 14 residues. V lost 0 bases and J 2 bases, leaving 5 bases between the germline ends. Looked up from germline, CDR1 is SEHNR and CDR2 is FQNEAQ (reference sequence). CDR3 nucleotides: TGTGCCAGCAGCTTAGCCACAGGCAATCAGCCCCAGCATTTT. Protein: CASSLATGNQPQHF. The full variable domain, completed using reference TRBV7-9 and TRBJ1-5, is DTGVSQNPRHKITKRGQNVTFRCDPISEHNRLYWYRQTLGQGPEFLTYFQNEAQLEKSRLLSDRFSAERPKGSFSTLEIQRTEQGDSAMYLCASSLATGNQPQHFGDGTRLSIL.

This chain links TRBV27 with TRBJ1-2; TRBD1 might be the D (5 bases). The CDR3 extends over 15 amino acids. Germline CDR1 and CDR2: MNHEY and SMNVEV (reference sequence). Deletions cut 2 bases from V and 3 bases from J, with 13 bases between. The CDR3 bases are TGTGCCAGCAGTTTAGGGAGGGGCAAAGACTATGGCTACACCTTC. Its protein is CASSLGRGKDYGYTF.

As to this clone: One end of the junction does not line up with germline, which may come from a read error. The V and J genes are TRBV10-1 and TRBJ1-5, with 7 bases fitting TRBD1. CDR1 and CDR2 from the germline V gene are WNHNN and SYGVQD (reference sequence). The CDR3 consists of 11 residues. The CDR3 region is CASSERARGDF. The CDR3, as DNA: TGCGCCAGCAGTGAGAGAGCCAGGGGGGATTTT.